These 22 T cell receptor beta chains were sequenced from one sample in a study of Ad26.COV2.S vaccination and SARS-CoV-2 variants. TCRdb's copy holds only in-frame clones and misses some; the assay was immunoSEQ multiplex PCR. The table has approximately 240,000 clones, approximately 87% seen once. The treatment: 15 to 20 received Ad26.COV2.S at low or high dose, single or two shots; 5 received placebo; per-sample allocation not given. Each sample was drawn 63 days after the first injection (of vaccine or placebo). The material was peripheral blood, obtained in a trial of Ad26.COV2.S vaccine versus placebo. These receptors all stem from a person between 18 and 65 years old who received the Ad26.COV2.S COVID-19 vaccine or a placebo.

As for this clone: Other nucleotide sequences in the sample specify the same CDR3. This chain links TRBV5-1 with TRBJ1-3, with D possibly matching TRBD1 (6 bases). Trimming stripped 0 bases from V and 7 bases from J, with 8 bases between. The CDR3 extends over 13 amino acids. Per germline, CDR1 SGHRS and CDR2 YFSETQ. The CDR3 bases are TGCGCCAGCAGCTTGGATCAGGGGAACACCATATATTTT. It encodes CASSLDQGNTIYF. Full variable domain (missing parts from reference TRBV5-1 and TRBJ1-3): KAGVTQTPRYLIKTRGQQVTLSCSPISGHRSVSWYQQTPGQGLQFLFEYFSETQRNKGNFPGRFSGRQFSNSRSEMNVSTLELGDSALYLCASSLDQGNTIYFGEGSWLTVV.

This chain joins TRBV19 and TRBJ1-5; D is undetermined. The germline V gene encodes CDR1 LNHDA and CDR2 SQIVND (reference sequence). The CDR3 loop spans 14 amino acids. V dropped 3 bases and J dropped 4 bases, with 10 bases sitting between them. CDR3 in amino acids: CASSIGELNQPQHF. The CDR3 region has the DNA TGTGCCAGTAGTATTGGGGAACTTAATCAGCCCCAGCATTTT.

The rearrangement joins TRBV29-1 to TRBJ1-5; TRBD1 might be the D (5 bases). The V end lost 7 bases, the J end lost 3 bases, and 13 bases lay between the germline ends. The CDR3 runs 13 residues. Germline V CDR1 and CDR2: SQVTM, ANQGSEA. The CDR3 sequence: CSARDGSNQPQHF. The CDR3 DNA reads TGCAGCGCCCGGGACGGGTCCAATCAGCCCCAGCATTTT.

This clone has a single count. The V gene is TRBV4-2, the J gene TRBJ1-4; D is uncertain. CDR1 and CDR2 from the germline V gene are LGHNA and YNFKEQ. This CDR3 comprises 15 residues. Between the trimmed V and J ends, which lost 0 bases and 4 bases, there was a span of 9 bases. CDR3 bases: TGTGCCAGCAGCCAAGATCGCAGGTTTAATGAAAAACTGTTTTTT. This sequence encodes CASSQDRRFNEKLFF.

This chain joins TRBV19 and TRBJ2-2; TRBD1 aligns across 8 bases. The ends lost 0 bases at V and 1 base at J; junction bases unmatched: 7. The CDR3 covers 18 residues. The germline gives CDR1 LNHDA, CDR2 SQIVND (reference sequence). The DNA for the CDR3 is TGTGCCAGTAGTATAGACCGAGACAGGGGACGGAACACCGGGGAGCTGTTTTTT. Protein product: CASSIDRDRGRNTGELFF.

CDR3 loop: CASSQESEYGYTF. The CDR3 nucleotides read TGTGCCAGCAGTCAGGAGTCGGAGTATGGCTACACCTTC. The V and J genes are TRBV2 and TRBJ1-2; D is unresolved. CDR3 length: 13 amino acids. Per the germline V gene, CDR1 is SNHLY and CDR2 is FYNNEI. The V end lost 5 bases, the J end lost 5 bases, and 12 bases lay between the germline ends.

The chain combines TRBV19 with TRBJ1-5; D is undetermined. Trimming removed 6 bases from V and 1 base from J, with 22 bases in between. The CDR3 totals 18 residues. Germline V gene sequence: CDR1 LNHDA, CDR2 SQIVND (reference sequence). The CDR3 DNA is TGTGCCAGTAGCATAATAACGGGTGGTCGTTTGAGCAATCAGCCCCAGCATTTT. This sequence encodes CASSIITGGRLSNQPQHF.

The V call is TRBV6-4, the J call TRBJ2-2; no clear D. Germline V gene sequence: CDR1 MRHNA, CDR2 SNTAGT. Deletions cut 3 bases from V and 4 bases from J, with 9 bases between. The CDR3 sequence is 14 residues long. CDR3 amino acids: CASSDGLGTGELFF. Here the CDR3 DNA reads TGTGCCAGCAGTGATGGATTGGGCACCGGGGAGCTGTTTTTT.

The V and J genes are TRBV28 and TRBJ2-1; 8 nucleotides match TRBD2. J was trimmed by 5 bases and V by 6 bases; bases with no gene match: 9. The germline V gene has CDR1 MDHEN and CDR2 SYDVKM. There are 15 residues in the CDR3. Written as DNA, the CDR3 is TGTGCCAGCAGATCCGGGGCGGGGGGCCACAATGAGCAGTTCTTC. This sequence encodes CASRSGAGGHNEQFF.

V is TRBV6-5 and J is TRBJ1-2, with D possibly being TRBD1 (5 bases). Germline V lookup: CDR1 MNHEY, CDR2 SVGAGI. This CDR3 contains 14 residues. V was cut by 4 bases and J by 4 bases, with 13 bases left in between. In DNA form, the CDR3 reads TGTGCCAGCAGTTTTCGACAGTCTACCTATGGCTACACCTTC. Protein: CASSFRQSTYGYTF.

The CDR3 coding sequence is TGTGCCAGTAGTGCCGGGACATCTCCTGGCCAGCCCCAGCATTTT. Encoded protein: CASSAGTSPGQPQHF. V usage is TRBV19 and J usage is TRBJ1-5, with D maybe TRBD1 (6 bases). CDR3 length: 15 amino acids. The V gene lost 5 bases and the J gene lost 7 bases, with 18 bases spanning the gap. Germline V gene lookup returns CDR1 LNHDA and CDR2 SQIVND (reference sequence).

The CDR3, as DNA: TGTGCCAGCAGTTATCAAGGGGCGGCCCAGTACTTC. Translated: CASSYQGAAQYF. The chain couples TRBV6-2 or TRBV6-3 to TRBJ2-5, with a tentative D call TRBD1 (5 bases). Germline V gene data show CDR1 as MNHEY and CDR2 as SVGEGT. There are 12 residues in the CDR3. V lost 3 bases and J lost 9, with 11 bases in between.

The rearrangement joins TRBV14 to TRBJ1-2; a weak D match, TRBD1 (5 bases). This CDR3 contains 14 residues. V shed 1 base and J shed 8 bases, with 14 bases lying between them. Per germline, CDR1 SGHDN and CDR2 FVKESK. Here the CDR3 DNA reads TGTGCCAGCAGCCAAGCATCCAGGGCAGGAGGCTACACCTTC. The encoded protein is CASSQASRAGGYTF.

The chain carries TRBV6-1 and TRBJ1-2; D call uncertain. This CDR3 region has 13 residues. The V gene's germline CDR1 is MNHNS and CDR2 SASEGT. V gave up 3 bases and J gave up 0 bases, with 5 bases separating them. The CDR3 region is CASSEETNYGYTF. DNA of the CDR3: TGTGCCAGCAGTGAGGAAACTAACTATGGCTACACCTTC.

V usage is TRBV19 and J usage is TRBJ2-1; 9 bases are a match to TRBD2. The CDR3 has 15 residues. Looked up from germline, CDR1 is LNHDA and CDR2 is SQIVND (reference sequence). V trimming: 5 bases; J trimming: 3 bases; junction bases outside the gene matches: 5. Written as DNA, the CDR3 is TGTGCCAGTAGTGGCGGGGGGGACTTCTACAATGAGCAGTTCTTC. The encoded protein is CASSGGGDFYNEQFF.

This clone was detected only a few times. The chain is built from TRBV7-2 and TRBJ2-7; 8 nucleotides agree with TRBD2. The CDR3 has 17 amino acids. Germline lookup yields CDR1 SGHTA and CDR2 FQGNSA. Losses at the gene ends were 1 base for V and 3 bases for J; bases not matched to a gene: 11. In nucleotides, the CDR3 is TGTGCCAGCAGCTTAGACCCCCCAGCGGGGGTCCTCTACGAGCAGTACTTC. Translation gives CASSLDPPAGVLYEQYF. Combining the CDR3 with reference TRBV7-2 and TRBJ2-7 gives the whole variable domain GAGVSQSPSNKVTEKGKDVELRCDPISGHTALYWYRQSLGQGLEFLIYFQGNSAPDKSGLPSDRFSAERTGGSVSTLTIQRTQQEDSAVYLCASSLDPPAGVLYEQYFGPGTRLTVT.

The chain links TRBV28 to TRBJ2-7, with a possible D match to TRBD2 (7 bases). The CDR3 has 16 residues. Germline V CDR1 and CDR2: MDHEN, SYDVKM. Trimming took 4 bases from V and 4 from J, leaving 20 bases between them. In DNA, the CDR3 is TGTGCCAGCAGTTCGAGGACAGCCCGGGGGGCTTACGAGCAGTACTTC. The encoded protein is CASSSRTARGAYEQYF.

Only one count was recorded for this clone. The J gene is TRBJ2-1, the V gene TRBV6-4, with TRBD2 matching 10 bases. V dropped 4 bases and J dropped 4; count of bases not matched to a gene: 4. Germline V gives CDR1 MRHNA, CDR2 SNTAGT. This CDR3 is 15 amino acids long. This chain's CDR3 is CASSAGLAVYNEQFF. CDR3 DNA sequence: TGTGCCAGCAGTGCCGGACTAGCGGTTTACAATGAGCAGTTCTTC.

This chain connects TRBV18 to TRBJ2-7, with D unresolved. V was pared by 6 bases and J by 3 bases, with 6 bases between. The CDR3 is 11 residues long. Germline CDR1 and CDR2: KGHSH and LQKENI. The CDR3: CASSPNYEQYF. The CDR3 DNA sequence: TGTGCCAGCTCCCCAAACTACGAGCAGTACTTC. The variable domain in full, with the rest retrieved from reference TRBV18 and TRBJ2-7, is NAGVMQNPRHLVRRRGQEARLRCSPMKGHSHVYWYRQLPEEGLKFMVYLQKENIIDESGMPKERFSAEFPKEGPSILRIQQVVRGDSAAYFCASSPNYEQYFGPGTRLTVT.

This rearrangement joins TRBV3-1 (or the pseudogene TRBV3-2) to TRBJ2-5; tentatively, D is TRBD1 (7 bases). Germline-derived CDR1 and CDR2 are LGHDT and YNNKEL (reference sequence). The CDR3 has 18 residues. The germline V and J ends were trimmed by 3 bases and 2 bases, with 22 bases remaining between them. The CDR3 nucleotides are TGTGCCAGCAGCCACCCAGTCCGACAGGGAGGAGGGCAAGAGACCCAGTACTTC. Encoded protein: CASSHPVRQGGGQETQYF.

The V call is TRBV18, the J call TRBJ2-7; perhaps TRBD1 as D (5 bases). Trimming left V 0 bases short and J 7 bases short, with 16 bases between. Germline-derived CDR1 and CDR2 are KGHSH and LQKENI. This CDR3 region has 15 residues. DNA for the CDR3: TGTGCCAGCTCACCACCTGCGAAGGGGCCGGGTGAGCAGTACTTC. This sequence encodes CASSPPAKGPGEQYF. Based on the CDR3 plus reference TRBV18 and TRBJ2-7, the full variable domain is NAGVMQNPRHLVRRRGQEARLRCSPMKGHSHVYWYRQLPEEGLKFMVYLQKENIIDESGMPKERFSAEFPKEGPSILRIQQVVRGDSAAYFCASSPPAKGPGEQYFGPGTRLTVT.

V and J are TRBV24-1 and TRBJ2-3; TRBD2 matches 10 bases. V was pared by 3 bases and J by 3 bases, with 11 bases of the junction left unmatched. CDR3 length: 18 amino acids. Germline V gene data show CDR1 as KGHDR and CDR2 as SFDVKD. The CDR3 DNA sequence: TGTGCCACCAGTGATGGGGGGCAGCGGGGGGGCCATACAGATACGCAGTATTTT. Its translation is CATSDGGQRGGHTDTQYF.